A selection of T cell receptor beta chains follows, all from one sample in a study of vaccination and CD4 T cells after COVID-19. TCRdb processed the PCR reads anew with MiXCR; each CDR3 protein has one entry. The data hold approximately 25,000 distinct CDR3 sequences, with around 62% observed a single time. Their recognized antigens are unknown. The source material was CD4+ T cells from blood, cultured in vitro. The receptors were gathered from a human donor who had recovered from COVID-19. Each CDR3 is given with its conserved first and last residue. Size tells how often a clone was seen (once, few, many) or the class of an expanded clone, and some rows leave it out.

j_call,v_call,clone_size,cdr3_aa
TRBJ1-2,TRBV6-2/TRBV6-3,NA,CASSYGSGYGYTF
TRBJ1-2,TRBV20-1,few,CSARDVHYGYTF
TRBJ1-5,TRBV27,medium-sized,CASRQVTGITNQPQHF
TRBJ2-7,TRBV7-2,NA,CASSFIAGGLEQYF
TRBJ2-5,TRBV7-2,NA,CASSSGTGWVTQYF
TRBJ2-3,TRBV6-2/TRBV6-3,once,CASSYSFRQRGTDTQYF
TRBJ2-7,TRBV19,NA,CASSIKTKGMEAGEQYF
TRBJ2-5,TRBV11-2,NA,CASSLAGGPRETQYF
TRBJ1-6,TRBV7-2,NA,CASSPGTVRSPLHF
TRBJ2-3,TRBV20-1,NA,CSAPPPDTQYF
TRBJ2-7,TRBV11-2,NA,CASSLPPTRRMRDEQYF
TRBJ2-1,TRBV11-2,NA,CASSLGQEAYNEQFF
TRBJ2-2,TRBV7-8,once,CASSLQRTGGFRGELFF
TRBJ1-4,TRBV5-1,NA,CASSFVGGEKLFF
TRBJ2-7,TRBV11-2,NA,CASSTGPEQYF
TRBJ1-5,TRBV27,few,CASRGQHNGQPQHF
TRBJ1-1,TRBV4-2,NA,CASSQDSRTEAFF
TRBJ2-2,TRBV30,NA,CAWSVSAVNTGELFF
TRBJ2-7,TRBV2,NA,CASSVGYEQYF
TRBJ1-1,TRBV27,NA,CASSLVGSPNTEAFF
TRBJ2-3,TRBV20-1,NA,CSASRGSTDTQYF
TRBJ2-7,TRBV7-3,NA,CASSPTSGSSYEQYF
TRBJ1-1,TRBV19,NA,CASSTPRQGRTEAFF
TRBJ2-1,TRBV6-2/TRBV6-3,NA,CASSSRDSEQFF
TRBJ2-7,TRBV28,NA,CASSFLSPYEQYF
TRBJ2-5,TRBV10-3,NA,CAISESPRQETQYF
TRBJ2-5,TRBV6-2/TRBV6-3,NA,CASKGVETQYF
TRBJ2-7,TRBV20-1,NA,CSARPGRTPYEQYF
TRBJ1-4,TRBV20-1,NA,CSADRWGFDEAEKLFF
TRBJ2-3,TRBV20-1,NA,CSAGNGLAGAATQYF
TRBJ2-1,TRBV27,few,CASSLYAGGPGEQFF
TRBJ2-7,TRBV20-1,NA,CSARVWTSGRSYEQYF
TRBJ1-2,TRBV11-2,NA,CASSSTTGDYGYTF
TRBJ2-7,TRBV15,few,CATSMGQRGAYEQYF
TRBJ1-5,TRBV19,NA,CASSIGTPGPQHF
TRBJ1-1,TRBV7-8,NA,CASSLRGRGTEAFF
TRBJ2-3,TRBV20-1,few,CSARGGWIQRDTQYF
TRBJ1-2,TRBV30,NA,CAWRSYSAGYTF
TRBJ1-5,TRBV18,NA,CASQGARNQPQHF
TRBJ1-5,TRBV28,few,CASSLLGSGHQPQHF
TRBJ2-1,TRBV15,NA,CATSRSGTSSYNEQFF
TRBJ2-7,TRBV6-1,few,CASSTRTRREQYF
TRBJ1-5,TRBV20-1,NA,CSARGGNPNQPQHF
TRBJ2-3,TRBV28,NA,CASSVRPGTQYF
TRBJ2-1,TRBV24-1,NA,CATSRDYREQFF
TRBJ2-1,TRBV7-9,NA,CASSPGPLAYNEQFF
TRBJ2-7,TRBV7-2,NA,CASSASLAGSYEQYF
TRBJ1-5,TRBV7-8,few,CASSLAGYSNQPQHF
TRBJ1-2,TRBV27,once,CASSRKSPGTLPGYGYTF
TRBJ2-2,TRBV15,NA,CATSRIGQRTGELFF
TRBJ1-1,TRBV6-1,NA,CASSEGGWARTLNTEAFF
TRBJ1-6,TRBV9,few,CASSVSGVIRSPLHF
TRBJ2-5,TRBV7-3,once,CASSPPPQGRETQYF
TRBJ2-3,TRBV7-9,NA,CASSAGLQTHTQYF
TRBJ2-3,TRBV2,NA,CASTYTDTQYF
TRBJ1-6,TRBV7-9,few,CASSLRDRGPSPLHF